These 18 T cell receptor beta chains share one sample of origin, sequenced in a study of cytomegalovirus exposure and HLA in healthy donors. 60 Vbeta and 13 Jbeta primers were used in PCR. The table came from immunoSEQ multiplex PCR; TCRdb's copy has only in-frame clones and leaves some out. The data contain roughly 170,000 clones, around 80% of them seen just once; the ten biggest clones take up around 1.2%. Sample: PBMCs. The receptor set was obtained from a girl aged 2 to 9 in good health and CMV-seropositive.

The chain has TRBV7-9 and TRBJ2-2; 12 nucleotides agree with TRBD2. Germline CDR1 SEHNR, CDR2 FQNEAQ (reference sequence). Unmatched junction bases numbered 8, after V lost 5 bases and J lost 1 base. There are 18 residues in the CDR3. The CDR3 nucleotides are TGTGCCAGCAGCCCAACTCTAGCGGGAGGGAAGAACACCGGGGAGCTGTTTTTT. Residues: CASSPTLAGGKNTGELFF. The full variable domain, with the rest looked up from reference TRBV7-9 and TRBJ2-2, is DTGVSQNPRHKITKRGQNVTFRCDPISEHNRLYWYRQTLGQGPEFLTYFQNEAQLEKSRLLSDRFSAERPKGSFSTLEIQRTEQGDSAMYLCASSPTLAGGKNTGELFFGEGSRLTVL.

The J gene is TRBJ1-5, the V gene TRBV19; 8 bases agree with TRBD1. Trimming removed 7 bases from V and 1 base from J; junction bases left unmatched: 3. The CDR3 is 14 amino acids. Germline V lookup: CDR1 LNHDA, CDR2 SQIVND (reference sequence). CDR3 nucleotides: TGTGCCAGTAATACAGGGGGGAGCAATCAGCCCCAGCATTTT. It encodes CASNTGGSNQPQHF. Together with reference TRBV19 and TRBJ1-5, the CDR3 gives the full variable domain: DGGITQSPKYLFRKEGQNVTLSCEQNLNHDAMYWYRQDPGQGLRLIYYSQIVNDFQKGDIAEGYSVSREKKESFPLTVTSAQKNPTAFYLCASNTGGSNQPQHFGDGTRLSIL.

The V gene is TRBV28, the J gene TRBJ1-3; 7 positions agree with TRBD1. The junction had 11 bases not matched to a gene; V was cut back by 2 bases and J by 4 bases. Germline V gives CDR1 MDHEN, CDR2 SYDVKM. CDR3 length equals 17 residues. CDR3 DNA: TGTGCCAGCAGTTTAAATTACAGGGGATCATACGGAAACACCATATATTTT. Its protein is CASSLNYRGSYGNTIYF.

The chain joins TRBV10-3 to TRBJ2-3; 7 bases map to TRBD2. Germline CDR1 ENHRY, CDR2 SYGVKD. V gave up 1 base and J gave up 2 bases; unmatched junction bases: 3. The CDR3 is 15 amino acids. The CDR3 nucleotides are TGTGCCATCAGTGAGTATCTAGCGGTCACAGATACGCAGTATTTT. Translation: CAISEYLAVTDTQYF.

The rearrangement joins TRBV6-5 to TRBJ1-4; 8 bases map to TRBD1. This CDR3 has 14 residues. Germline CDR1 MNHEY, CDR2 SVGAGI. V shed 6 bases and J 5 bases; nucleotides not matched to a gene: 5. Here the CDR3 reads CASSPGQGNEKLFF. In DNA, the CDR3 is TGTGCCAGCAGCCCTGGACAGGGAAATGAAAAACTGTTTTTT.

The V and J genes are TRBV25-1 and TRBJ1-6, with a tentative D call TRBD1 (5 bases). This CDR3 spans 13 amino acids. Germline values: CDR1 MGHDK, CDR2 SYGVNS. V was pared by 7 bases and J by 6 bases, with 10 bases between. In DNA, the CDR3 is TGTGCCAGCAACTTGGGGGGTAATTCACCCCTCCACTTT. Translated, it gives CASNLGGNSPLHF.

The J gene is TRBJ2-7, the V gene TRBV2; 9 bases are a match to TRBD1. There are 15 residues in the CDR3. The V gene end was trimmed by 6 bases and the J gene end by 2 bases; junction bases not matched to a gene: 8. Germline loops: CDR1 SNHLY, CDR2 FYNNEI. CDR3: CASSPGQGRAYEQYF. The CDR3 DNA is TGTGCCAGCAGCCCTGGACAGGGGAGGGCCTACGAGCAGTACTTC.

This chain joins TRBV7-9 and TRBJ2-7, with 10 nucleotides matching TRBD1. Looked up from germline, CDR1 is SEHNR and CDR2 is FQNEAQ (reference sequence). The ends lost 7 bases at V and 3 bases at J; junction bases unmatched: 6. This CDR3 region has 14 residues. In DNA, the CDR3 is TGTGCCAGCATCCCGGGACAGGGGATCTACGAGCAGTACTTC. Its translation: CASIPGQGIYEQYF.

The chain joins TRBV4-2 to TRBJ1-1; TRBD1 matches 10 bases. The CDR3 runs 19 residues. J gave up 0 bases and V 0 bases, and 10 bases lay outside the gene matches. The germline V gene has CDR1 LGHNA and CDR2 YNFKEQ. The CDR3 DNA follows: TGTGCCAGCAGCCAAGATGGTGGGGGGACAGGGGTCATGAACACTGAAGCTTTCTTT. This translates into CASSQDGGGTGVMNTEAFF.

The V gene is TRBV5-1, the J gene TRBJ1-1, with D unresolved. Trimming removed 2 bases from V and 2 bases from J, with 13 bases in between. The germline V gene encodes CDR1 SGHRS and CDR2 YFSETQ. The CDR3 has 15 residues. This CDR3 reads CASSFNQAYNTEAFF. The DNA for the CDR3 is TGCGCCAGCAGCTTTAATCAGGCCTACAACACTGAAGCTTTCTTT.

This sequence joins TRBV2 and TRBJ2-7, with 9 bases fitting TRBD2. V was pared by 0 bases and J by 1 base, with 4 bases of the junction left unmatched. Germline assignment: CDR1 SNHLY and CDR2 FYNNEI. This CDR3 spans 16 amino acids. The CDR3 is CASSEATSGRSYEQYF. The CDR3 DNA follows: TGTGCCAGCAGTGAAGCTACTAGCGGGCGATCCTACGAGCAGTACTTC.

A remark on this clone: In the same sample, other DNA sequences code for this CDR3. The gene calls are TRBV5-1 and TRBJ1-1; the D gene is possibly TRBD1 (5 bases). With 4 bases removed from V and 3 bases from J, the gap between germline ends came to 16 bases. The germline V gene encodes CDR1 SGHRS and CDR2 YFSETQ. The CDR3 length is 15 residues. CDR3 nucleotide sequence: TGCGCCAGCAGCCTCAAGCAGGGTAGGGACACTGAAGCTTTCTTT. Protein sequence: CASSLKQGRDTEAFF. Drawing the rest from reference TRBV5-1 and TRBJ1-1, the complete variable domain is KAGVTQTPRYLIKTRGQQVTLSCSPISGHRSVSWYQQTPGQGLQFLFEYFSETQRNKGNFPGRFSGRQFSNSRSEMNVSTLELGDSALYLCASSLKQGRDTEAFFGQGTRLTVV.

V and J are TRBV6-1 and TRBJ2-3; a weak D match, TRBD2 (6 bases). Germline lookup yields CDR1 MNHNS and CDR2 SASEGT. V was cut by 3 bases and J by 3 bases, with 13 bases left in between. This CDR3 has 15 residues. Written as DNA, the CDR3 is TGTGCCAGCAGTGAGGGGGGATGGGGAACAGATACGCAGTATTTT. This encodes CASSEGGWGTDTQYF.

This clone turned up a few times. The J gene is TRBJ2-3, the V gene TRBV6-6; TRBD2 matches 12 bases. The trim removed 0 bases at V and 7 bases at J, leaving 2 bases unmatched. Per the germline V gene, CDR1 is MNHNY and CDR2 is SVGAGI (reference sequence). The CDR3 is 15 amino acids. CDR3 nucleotide sequence: TGTGCCAGCAGTTACTCACTAGCGGGAGGACATACGCAGTATTTT. It is translated as CASSYSLAGGHTQYF.

The chain carries TRBV9 and TRBJ1-2; TRBD1 agrees at 8 bases. J gave up 1 base and V 2 bases, and 1 base lay outside the gene matches. The CDR3 is 14 amino acids. Germline V lookup: CDR1 SGDLS, CDR2 YYNGEE. CDR3 residues: CASSVTGVNYGYTF. CDR3 DNA sequence: TGTGCCAGCAGCGTGACAGGGGTTAACTATGGCTACACCTTC.

The V gene is TRBV11-2, the J gene TRBJ2-2; 8 bases match TRBD1. After removal of 2 bases from V and 3 bases from J, the junction contained 5 bases not matched to a gene. Germline CDR1 is SGHAT and CDR2 is FQNNGV. The CDR3 consists of 16 residues. CDR3 DNA: TGTGCCAGCAGCTTACCGCGGACAGGGTACACCGGGGAGCTGTTTTTT. Its translation: CASSLPRTGYTGELFF.

The CDR3 reads CASRPRLAAYNEQFF. CDR3 DNA sequence: TGTGCCAGCAGACCTCGTCTAGCGGCATACAATGAGCAGTTCTTC. The chain joins TRBV6-5 to TRBJ2-1; the match to TRBD2 covers 7 bases. Trimming took 6 bases from V and 4 from J; bases not matched to a gene: 9. CDR1 is MNHEY, CDR2 SVGAGI, per germline. This CDR3 is built from 15 residues.

V is TRBV18 and J is TRBJ2-3, with TRBD2 identical over 11 bases. The CDR3 is 15 residues long. Germline lookup yields CDR1 KGHSH and CDR2 LQKENI. V lost 4 bases and J lost 0; bases outside the gene matches: 0. The CDR3: CASSRTSGSTDTQYF. The CDR3 nucleotides read TGTGCCAGCTCACGGACTAGCGGGAGCACAGATACGCAGTATTTT.